The T cell receptor beta chain described here comes from a study of CD8 T cells in Susac syndrome. Random hexamers primed reverse transcription of 0.5 to 1 ug RNA. An immunoSEQ multiplex PCR amplified TCR beta CDR3 over 54 Vbeta and 13 Jbeta. TCRdb passed the immunoSEQ multiplex PCR reads through MiXCR, listing each CDR3 protein once. The sample contains about 280,000 distinct CDR3 sequences, 80% to 90% of which appear only once. From blood CD8+ and CD4+ T cells, TCR beta sequences were generated. The multiple sclerosis control group consisted of treatment-naive patients whose relapsing-remitting disease, which was either stable or active, fulfilled revised McDonald criteria. TEMRA cells were FACS-enriched, while CD8+ and CD4+ T cells were negatively isolated. Germline assignment: CDR1 MDHEN and CDR2 SYDVKM. Trimming took 6 bases from V and 3 from J; bases not matched to a gene: 9. The CDR3 is made up of 15 amino acids.

This clonotype was obtained from a human donor with multiple sclerosis. Sequenced sample: CD8+ T cells from PBMCs. The chain couples TRBV28 to TRBJ2-3; 7 bases fit TRBD1. CDR3 nucleotide sequence: TGTGCCAGCAGCAGGGGGTGGGATTCGACAGATACGCAGTATTTT. Protein: CASSRGWDSTDTQYF.